One sample yielded the 15 T cell receptor beta chains listed below, sequenced in a study of blood T cell repertoires in COVID-19. Repertoires were generated with immunoSEQ multiplex PCR, while TCRdb's copy carries only in-frame clones and drops some. This sample has roughly 350,000 clones, with over 75% found just once. Sequencing input: peripheral blood. The receptors were sampled from a woman in her fifties or sixties with active or convalescent COVID-19.

This chain connects TRBV18 to TRBJ2-3; a weak D match, TRBD1 (6 bases). The V end lost 1 base, the J end lost 3 bases, and 11 bases lay between the germline ends. Germline CDR1 is KGHSH and CDR2 is LQKENI. There are 15 residues in the CDR3. This CDR3 is CASSPRQVGTDTQYF. CDR3 nucleotides: TGTGCCAGCTCACCACGACAGGTGGGGACAGATACGCAGTATTTT.

On this clone itself: An end of the junction does not agree with germline; a read error may underlie this. The V and J genes are TRBV7-9 and TRBJ2-1; no definite D call. CDR1 SEHNR and CDR2 FQNEAQ come from the germline V gene (reference sequence). CDR3 length: 12 amino acids. CDR3 in DNA: TGTGCCAGCAGCTTAGGAAGTCGCGTGTTAGTCTTC. It codes for CASSLGSRVLVF.

The chain couples TRBV27 to TRBJ2-7, with 7 positions matching TRBD1. The CDR3 runs 13 residues. The ends lost 3 bases at V and 2 bases at J; junction bases unmatched: 1. CDR1 is MNHEY and CDR2 is SMNVEV in the germline V gene (reference sequence). DNA for the CDR3: TGTGCCAGCAGTTTTGGGACAGCCTACGAGCAGTACTTC. Its translation is CASSFGTAYEQYF.

This chain links TRBV15 with TRBJ2-1; 15 nucleotides align to TRBD2. V lost 1 base to trimming and J lost 8 bases; unmatched junction nucleotides: 15. The germline V gene encodes CDR1 LNHNV and CDR2 YYDKDF (reference sequence). CDR3 length: 20 residues. The CDR3 nucleotides are TGTGCCACCAGCAGAGCCCGGACTAGCGGGAGGGCCGGATCCTTCGATGAGCAGTTCTTC. It yields the protein CATSRARTSGRAGSFDEQFF.

The V gene is TRBV2, the J gene TRBJ1-5; 8 positions agree with TRBD1. The CDR3 runs to 13 residues. The V segment lost 6 bases and the J segment 6 bases; nucleotides outside the gene matches: 4. Germline V gene lookup returns CDR1 SNHLY and CDR2 FYNNEI. CDR3 residues: CASRGTGGQPQHF. Written as DNA, the CDR3 is TGTGCCAGCAGGGGCACAGGGGGTCAGCCCCAGCATTTT.

The chain uses TRBV3-1 (or the pseudogene TRBV3-2) and TRBJ2-5, with 7 nucleotides matching TRBD1. Losses at the gene ends were 2 bases for V and 5 bases for J; bases not matched to a gene: 5. The CDR3 has 14 residues. CDR1 and CDR2 (germline): LGHDT, YNNKEL (reference sequence). The CDR3 bases are TGTGCCAGCAGCCAAAAGACAGGGCGGGAGACCCAGTACTTC. As protein: CASSQKTGRETQYF.

V usage is TRBV5-1 and J usage is TRBJ1-6; a weak D match, TRBD1 (6 bases). This CDR3 contains 15 residues. Germline values: CDR1 SGHRS, CDR2 YFSETQ. Trimming removed 0 bases at V and 7 bases at J, with 11 bases between. This CDR3 is CASSLGTAMNSPLHF. The CDR3 DNA reads as TGCGCCAGCAGCTTGGGGACAGCCATGAATTCACCCCTCCACTTT.

The J gene is TRBJ1-2, the V gene TRBV18; 9 bases are a match to TRBD1. Germline V gives CDR1 KGHSH, CDR2 LQKENI. Losses at the gene ends were 3 bases for V and 3 bases for J; bases not matched to a gene: 5. The CDR3 is 15 residues long. CDR3: CASSPNRGLDYGYTF. The CDR3, as DNA: TGTGCCAGCTCACCTAACAGGGGGCTAGACTATGGCTACACCTTC. Variable domain in full (rest from reference TRBV18 and TRBJ1-2): NAGVMQNPRHLVRRRGQEARLRCSPMKGHSHVYWYRQLPEEGLKFMVYLQKENIIDESGMPKERFSAEFPKEGPSILRIQQVVRGDSAAYFCASSPNRGLDYGYTFGSGTRLTVV.

The chain uses TRBV19 and TRBJ2-1, with 9 bases aligning to TRBD2. Trimming took 4 bases from V and 5 from J; bases not matched to a gene: 15. CDR1 and CDR2 (germline): LNHDA, SQIVND (reference sequence). This CDR3 spans 18 amino acids. The CDR3 coding sequence is TGTGCCAGTAGTACCCGAGCTAGCGGGGTCCTCGCGCACAATGAGCAGTTCTTC. Its translation is CASSTRASGVLAHNEQFF.

The chain's CDR3 is CASSVGGTEDMNTEAFF. In nucleotides, the CDR3 is TGTGCCAGCAGCGTAGGGGGTACGGAGGATATGAACACTGAAGCTTTCTTT. The chain combines TRBV9 with TRBJ1-1; D gene ambiguous. Trimming removed 0 bases from V and 0 bases from J, with 15 bases in between. The germline V gene encodes CDR1 SGDLS and CDR2 YYNGEE. This CDR3 contains 17 residues.

The chain carries TRBV27 and TRBJ1-2; TRBD1 aligns across 7 bases. V shed 3 bases and J 7 bases; nucleotides not matched to a gene: 11. Germline V gene sequence: CDR1 MNHEY, CDR2 SMNVEV (reference sequence). CDR3 length equals 15 residues. The CDR3 is CASSFIGDRERGYTF. CDR3 sequence (DNA): TGTGCCAGCAGTTTTATTGGAGACAGGGAGCGTGGCTACACCTTC.

The chain employs TRBV28 and TRBJ2-5; 12 bases match TRBD2. Unmatched junction bases numbered 9, after V lost 8 bases and J lost 5 bases. Germline values: CDR1 MDHEN, CDR2 SYDVKM. The CDR3 totals 15 residues. The CDR3 nucleotides are TGTGCCAGCGGGGAACTAGCGGGAGGCCTGGAGACCCAGTACTTC. This encodes CASGELAGGLETQYF.

The chain employs TRBV28 and TRBJ2-3; TRBD1 might be the D (5 bases). The CDR3 contains 15 residues. The V gene's germline CDR1 is MDHEN and CDR2 SYDVKM. The germline V and J ends were trimmed by 5 bases and 5 bases, with 17 bases remaining between them. CDR3 in DNA: TGTGCCAGCAGTAACGTCAGGGTTTCAGTAGATACGCAGTATTTT. The encoded protein is CASSNVRVSVDTQYF.

The chain couples TRBV6-5 to TRBJ1-1; D perhaps matches TRBD1 (6 bases). The germline CDR1 and CDR2 sequences are MNHEY and SVGAGI. CDR3 length equals 16 residues. V gave up 2 bases and J gave up 5 bases, with 18 bases separating them. The CDR3 loop is CASSYPSTRGETEAFF. For the CDR3, the DNA is TGTGCCAGCAGTTACCCCTCGACCAGGGGAGAAACTGAAGCTTTCTTT.

This clone has a handful of counts. V usage is TRBV28 and J usage is TRBJ1-3; D remains ambiguous. Germline assignment: CDR1 MDHEN and CDR2 SYDVKM. Trimming stripped 2 bases from V and 5 bases from J, with 7 bases between. The length of the CDR3 is 13 residues. CDR3 DNA: TGTGCCAGCAGTTTAACGGGGAGAAACACCATATATTTT. It is translated as CASSLTGRNTIYF.